This TCR beta chain was sequenced for a study of cytomegalovirus exposure and HLA in healthy donors. CDR3 size: 18 residues. V lost 5 bases and J lost 0; bases outside the gene matches: 6. Germline CDR1 reads SGHVS; CDR2 reads FQNEAQ. Both 60 Vbeta primers and 13 Jbeta primers went into the PCR. How the authors handled the data: Later, an analysis found roughly 80 million unique TCR beta chains, and approximately 10 million of these were shared. Produced via immunoSEQ multiplex PCR; TCRdb's table is partial and in-frame only. From that table come the V and J calls and clone size; the DNA was used to work out D and trimming. The top ten clones hold over 2% of a sample with under 90,000 clones, more than 70% of them seen once. This clone was detected only a few times.

The sample was PBMCs. The chain carries TRBV7-8 and TRBJ2-1; 14 nucleotides line up with TRBD2. This clonotype was sampled from a man between 35 and 55 years old in good health and CMV-seronegative. The CDR3 loop reads CASSRLAGGASSYNEQFF. CDR3 coding DNA: TGTGCCAGCAGCCGACTAGCGGGGGGGGCCAGCTCCTACAATGAGCAGTTCTTC. Supplemented by reference TRBV7-8 and TRBJ2-1, the full variable domain reads GAGVSQSPRYKVAKRGQDVALRCDPISGHVSLFWYQQALGQGPEFLTYFQNEAQLDKSGLPSDRFFAERPEGSVSTLKIQRTQQEDSAVYLCASSRLAGGASSYNEQFFGPGTRLTVL.